Listed below are T cell receptor beta chains from one sample, sequenced in a study of blood T cell repertoires in COVID-19. The assay was immunoSEQ multiplex PCR, and TCRdb's table has in-frame clones only and misses some. The sample records under 300,000 clones, around 85% being singletons. Material for sequencing was PBMCs or T cells enriched from blood (not recorded which). The receptors derive from a woman aged 50 to 65 who had recovered from COVID-19. Both conserved end residues are part of each CDR3. A D gene is named only where the DNA matches it firmly.

CDR3aa: CASSLGPGGFYEQYF
v_gene: TRBV5-1
d_gene: TRBD1
len: 15
j_gene: TRBJ2-7

CDR3aa: CASSSPGLYQYF
v_gene: TRBV9
d_gene: TRBD2
len: 12
j_gene: TRBJ2-3

CDR3aa: CASSEVGAGRSGANVLTF
v_gene: TRBV2
d_gene: .
len: 18
j_gene: TRBJ2-6

CDR3aa: CASSSTLLAEAFF
v_gene: TRBV18
d_gene: .
len: 13
j_gene: TRBJ1-1

CDR3aa: CASRGEGQGTSSYNSPLHF
v_gene: TRBV19
d_gene: TRBD1
len: 19
j_gene: TRBJ1-6

CDR3aa: CSVEISLAGASGELFF
v_gene: TRBV29-1
d_gene: TRBD2
len: 16
j_gene: TRBJ2-2

CDR3aa: CASRQGLAGADTQYF
v_gene: TRBV2
d_gene: TRBD2
len: 15
j_gene: TRBJ2-3

CDR3aa: CASSYGDLQETQYF
v_gene: TRBV5-1
d_gene: .
len: 14
j_gene: TRBJ2-5

CDR3aa: CASSPTTGRLTGELFF
v_gene: TRBV18
d_gene: .
len: 16
j_gene: TRBJ2-2

CDR3aa: CASRAGQTYGYTF
v_gene: TRBV2
d_gene: .
len: 13
j_gene: TRBJ1-2

CDR3aa: CASRPDSTEAFF
v_gene: TRBV2
d_gene: .
len: 12
j_gene: TRBJ1-1

CDR3aa: CASSVEAFNEQFF
v_gene: TRBV9
d_gene: .
len: 13
j_gene: TRBJ2-1

CDR3aa: CASSKTLLGYTF
v_gene: TRBV28
d_gene: .
len: 12
j_gene: TRBJ1-2